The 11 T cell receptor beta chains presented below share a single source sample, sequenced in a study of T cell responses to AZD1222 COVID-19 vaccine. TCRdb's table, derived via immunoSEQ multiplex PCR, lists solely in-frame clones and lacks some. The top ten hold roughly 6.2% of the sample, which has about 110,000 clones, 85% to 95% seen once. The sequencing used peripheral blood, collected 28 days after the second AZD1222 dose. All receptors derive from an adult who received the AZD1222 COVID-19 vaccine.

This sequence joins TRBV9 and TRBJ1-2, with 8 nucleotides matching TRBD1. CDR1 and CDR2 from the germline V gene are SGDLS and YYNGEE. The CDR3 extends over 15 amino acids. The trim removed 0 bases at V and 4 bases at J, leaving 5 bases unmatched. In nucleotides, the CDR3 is TGTGCCAGCAGCGTAGACAGGGGGAAGAGCTATGGCTACACCTTC. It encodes CASSVDRGKSYGYTF.

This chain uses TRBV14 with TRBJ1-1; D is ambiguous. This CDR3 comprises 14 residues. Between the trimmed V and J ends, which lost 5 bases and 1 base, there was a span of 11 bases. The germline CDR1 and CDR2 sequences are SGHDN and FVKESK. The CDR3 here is CASSAGEENTEAFF. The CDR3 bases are TGTGCCAGCAGCGCCGGGGAAGAGAACACTGAAGCTTTCTTT. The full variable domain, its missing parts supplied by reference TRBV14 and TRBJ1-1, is EAGVTQFPSHSVIEKGQTVTLRCDPISGHDNLYWYRRVMGKEIKFLLHFVKESKQDESGMPNNRFLAERTGGTYSTLKVQPAELEDSGVYFCASSAGEENTEAFFGQGTRLTVV.

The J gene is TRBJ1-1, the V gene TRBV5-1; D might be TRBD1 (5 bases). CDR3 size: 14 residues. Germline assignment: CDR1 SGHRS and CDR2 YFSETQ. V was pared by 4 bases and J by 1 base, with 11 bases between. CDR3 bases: TGCGCCAGCAGCCCGGACGGGGGGAACACTGAAGCTTTCTTT. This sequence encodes CASSPDGGNTEAFF. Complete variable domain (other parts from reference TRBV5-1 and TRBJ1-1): KAGVTQTPRYLIKTRGQQVTLSCSPISGHRSVSWYQQTPGQGLQFLFEYFSETQRNKGNFPGRFSGRQFSNSRSEMNVSTLELGDSALYLCASSPDGGNTEAFFGQGTRLTVV.

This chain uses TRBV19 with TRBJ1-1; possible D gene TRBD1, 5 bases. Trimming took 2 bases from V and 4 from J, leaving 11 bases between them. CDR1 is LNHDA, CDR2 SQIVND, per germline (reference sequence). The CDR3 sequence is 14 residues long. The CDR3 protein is CASSIMVRGTEAFF. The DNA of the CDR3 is TGTGCCAGTAGTATAATGGTGAGGGGCACTGAAGCTTTCTTT.

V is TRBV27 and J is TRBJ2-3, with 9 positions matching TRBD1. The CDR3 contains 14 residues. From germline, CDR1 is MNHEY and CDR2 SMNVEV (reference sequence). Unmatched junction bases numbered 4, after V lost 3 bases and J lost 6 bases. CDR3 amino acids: CASSLGQGLDTQYF. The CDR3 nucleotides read TGTGCCAGCAGTTTGGGACAGGGCCTTGATACGCAGTATTTT.

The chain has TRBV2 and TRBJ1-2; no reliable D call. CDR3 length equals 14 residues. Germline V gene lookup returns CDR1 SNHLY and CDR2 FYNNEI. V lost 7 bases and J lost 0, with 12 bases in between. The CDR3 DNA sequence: TGTGCCAGCACCGTATCCGGGACTAACTATGGCTACACCTTC. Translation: CASTVSGTNYGYTF.

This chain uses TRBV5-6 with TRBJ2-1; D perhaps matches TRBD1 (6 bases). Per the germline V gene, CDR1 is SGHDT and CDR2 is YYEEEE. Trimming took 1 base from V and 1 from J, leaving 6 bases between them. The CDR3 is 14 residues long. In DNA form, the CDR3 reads TGTGCCAGCAGCTTGAGGGGGTCCTACAATGAGCAGTTCTTC. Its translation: CASSLRGSYNEQFF.

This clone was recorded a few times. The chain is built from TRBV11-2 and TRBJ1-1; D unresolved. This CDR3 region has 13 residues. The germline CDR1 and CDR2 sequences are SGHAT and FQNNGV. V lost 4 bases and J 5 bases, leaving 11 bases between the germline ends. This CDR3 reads CASSSSVGTEAFF. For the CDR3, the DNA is TGTGCCAGCAGCTCGTCTGTGGGTACTGAAGCTTTCTTT.

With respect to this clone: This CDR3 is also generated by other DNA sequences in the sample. CDR3 nucleotides: TGCGCCAGCAGCCCAGGGACAGGGACCTACGAGCAGTACTTC. Amino acid sequence: CASSPGTGTYEQYF. The gene calls are TRBV5-1 and TRBJ2-7; 9 bases align to TRBD1. This CDR3 contains 14 residues. With 4 bases clipped from V and 2 bases from J, the junction kept 4 bases outside the gene matches. Germline CDR1 SGHRS, CDR2 YFSETQ.

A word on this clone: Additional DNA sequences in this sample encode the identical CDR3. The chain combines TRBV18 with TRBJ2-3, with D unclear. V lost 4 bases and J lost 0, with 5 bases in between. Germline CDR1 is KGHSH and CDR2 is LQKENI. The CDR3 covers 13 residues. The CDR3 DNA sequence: TGTGCCAGCTCACTGGACAGCACAGATACGCAGTATTTT. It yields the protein CASSLDSTDTQYF.

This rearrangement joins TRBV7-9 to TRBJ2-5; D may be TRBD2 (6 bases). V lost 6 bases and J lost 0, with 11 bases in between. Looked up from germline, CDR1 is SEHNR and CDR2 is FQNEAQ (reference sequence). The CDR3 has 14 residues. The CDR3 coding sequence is TGTGCCAGCAGTCTGACTAGGTACCAAGAGACCCAGTACTTC. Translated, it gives CASSLTRYQETQYF.